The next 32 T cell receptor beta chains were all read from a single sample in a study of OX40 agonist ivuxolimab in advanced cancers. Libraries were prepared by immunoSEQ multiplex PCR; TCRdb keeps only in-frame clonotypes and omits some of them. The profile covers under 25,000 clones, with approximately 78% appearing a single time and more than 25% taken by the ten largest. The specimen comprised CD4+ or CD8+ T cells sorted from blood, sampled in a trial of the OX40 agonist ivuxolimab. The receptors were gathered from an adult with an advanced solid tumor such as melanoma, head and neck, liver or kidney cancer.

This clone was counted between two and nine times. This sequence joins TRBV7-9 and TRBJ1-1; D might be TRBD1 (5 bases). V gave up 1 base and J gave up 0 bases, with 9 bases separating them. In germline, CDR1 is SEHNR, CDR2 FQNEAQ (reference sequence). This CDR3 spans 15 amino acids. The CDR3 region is CASSLVDSLNTEAFF. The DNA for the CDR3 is TGTGCCAGCAGCTTAGTAGACAGCCTGAACACTGAAGCTTTCTTT.

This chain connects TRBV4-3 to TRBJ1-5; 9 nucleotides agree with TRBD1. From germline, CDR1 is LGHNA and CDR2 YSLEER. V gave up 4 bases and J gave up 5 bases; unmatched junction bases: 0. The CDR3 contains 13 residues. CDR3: CASSRDRDQPQHF. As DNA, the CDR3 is TGCGCCAGCAGCCGGGACAGGGATCAGCCCCAGCATTTT.

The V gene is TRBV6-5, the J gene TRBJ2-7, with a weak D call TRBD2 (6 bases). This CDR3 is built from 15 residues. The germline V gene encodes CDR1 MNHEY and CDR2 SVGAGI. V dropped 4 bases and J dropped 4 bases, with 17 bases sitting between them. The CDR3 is CASSFIAEGSYEQYF. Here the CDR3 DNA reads TGTGCCAGCAGTTTCATTGCGGAGGGGTCGTACGAGCAGTACTTC.

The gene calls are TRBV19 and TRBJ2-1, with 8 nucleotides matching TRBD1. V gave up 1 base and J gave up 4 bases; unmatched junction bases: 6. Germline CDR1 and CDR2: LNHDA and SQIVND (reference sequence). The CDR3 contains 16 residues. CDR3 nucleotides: TGTGCCAGTAGTATAGTTGGACAGGGCGGGTACAATGAGCAGTTCTTC. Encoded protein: CASSIVGQGGYNEQFF.

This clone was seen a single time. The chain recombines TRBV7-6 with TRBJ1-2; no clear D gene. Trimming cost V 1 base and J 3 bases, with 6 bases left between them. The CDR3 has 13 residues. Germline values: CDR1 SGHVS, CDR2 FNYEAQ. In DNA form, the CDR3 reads TGTGCCAGCAGCTTAGAGGGAGACTATGGCTACACCTTC. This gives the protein CASSLEGDYGYTF.

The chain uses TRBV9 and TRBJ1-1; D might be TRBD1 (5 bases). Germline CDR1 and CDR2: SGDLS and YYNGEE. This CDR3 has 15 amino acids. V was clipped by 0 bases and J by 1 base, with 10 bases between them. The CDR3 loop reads CASSVEAGRNTEAFF. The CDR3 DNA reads TGTGCCAGCAGCGTAGAGGCAGGGAGGAACACTGAAGCTTTCTTT.

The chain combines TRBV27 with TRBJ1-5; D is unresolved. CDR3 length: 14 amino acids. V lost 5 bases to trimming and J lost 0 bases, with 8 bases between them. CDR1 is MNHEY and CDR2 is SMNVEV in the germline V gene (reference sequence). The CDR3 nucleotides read TGTGCCAGCAGTCCGCAGAATAGCAATCAGCCCCAGCATTTT. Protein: CASSPQNSNQPQHF.

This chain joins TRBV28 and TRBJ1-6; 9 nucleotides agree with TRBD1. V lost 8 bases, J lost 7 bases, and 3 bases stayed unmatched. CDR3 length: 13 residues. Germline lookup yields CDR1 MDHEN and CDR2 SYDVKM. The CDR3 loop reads CASGGQGNSPLHF. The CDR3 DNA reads TGTGCCAGCGGAGGACAGGGGAATTCACCCCTCCACTTT. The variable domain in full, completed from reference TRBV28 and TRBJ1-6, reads DVKVTQSSRYLVKRTGEKVFLECVQDMDHENMFWYRQDPGLGLRLIYFSYDVKMKEKGDIPEGYSVSREKKERFSLILESASTNQTSMYLCASGGQGNSPLHFGNGTRLTVT.

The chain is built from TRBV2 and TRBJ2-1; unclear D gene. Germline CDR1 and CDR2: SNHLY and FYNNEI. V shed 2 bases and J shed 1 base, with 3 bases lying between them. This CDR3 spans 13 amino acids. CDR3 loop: CASSEMSYNEQFF. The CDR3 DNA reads TGTGCCAGCAGTGAAATGTCCTACAATGAGCAGTTCTTC.

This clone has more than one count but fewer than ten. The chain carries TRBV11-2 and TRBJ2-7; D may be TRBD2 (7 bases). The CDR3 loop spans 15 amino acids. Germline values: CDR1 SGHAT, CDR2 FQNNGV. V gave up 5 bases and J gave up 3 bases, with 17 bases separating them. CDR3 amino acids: CASSHWRGPLYEQYF. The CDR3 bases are TGTGCCAGCAGCCATTGGCGGGGGCCTCTCTACGAGCAGTACTTC. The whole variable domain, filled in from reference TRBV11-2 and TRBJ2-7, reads EAGVAQSPRYKIIEKRQSVAFWCNPISGHATLYWYQQILGQGPKLLIQFQNNGVVDDSQLPKDRFSAERLKGVDSTLKIQPAKLEDSAVYLCASSHWRGPLYEQYFGPGTRLTVT.

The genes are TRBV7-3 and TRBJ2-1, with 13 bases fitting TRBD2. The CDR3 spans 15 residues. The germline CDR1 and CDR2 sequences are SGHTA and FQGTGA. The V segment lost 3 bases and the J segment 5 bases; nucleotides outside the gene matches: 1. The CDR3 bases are TGTGCCAGCAGCTTCGGACTAGCGGGAGACAATGAGCAGTTCTTC. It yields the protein CASSFGLAGDNEQFF.

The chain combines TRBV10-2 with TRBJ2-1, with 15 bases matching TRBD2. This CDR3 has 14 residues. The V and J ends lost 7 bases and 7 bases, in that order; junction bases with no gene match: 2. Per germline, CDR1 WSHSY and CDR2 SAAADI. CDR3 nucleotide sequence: TGCGCCAGCACAGGGACTAGCGGGGGGAATGAGCAGTTCTTC. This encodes CASTGTSGGNEQFF.

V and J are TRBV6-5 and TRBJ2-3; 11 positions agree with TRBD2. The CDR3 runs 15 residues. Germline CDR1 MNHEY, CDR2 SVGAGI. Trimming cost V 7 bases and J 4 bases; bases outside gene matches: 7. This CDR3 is CASIPLAGVADTQYF. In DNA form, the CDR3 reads TGTGCCAGCATTCCACTAGCGGGAGTAGCAGATACGCAGTATTTT.

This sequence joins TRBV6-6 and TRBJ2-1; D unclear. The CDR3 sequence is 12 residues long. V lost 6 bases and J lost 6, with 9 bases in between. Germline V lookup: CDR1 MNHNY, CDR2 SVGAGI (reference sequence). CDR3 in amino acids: CASSPWGNEQFF. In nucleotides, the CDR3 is TGTGCCAGCAGCCCGTGGGGCAATGAGCAGTTCTTC.

The CDR3 region has the DNA TGTGCCACCAGCACTCCTCTGGTGAGCGGGAGATACAATGAGCAGTTCTTC. This translates into CATSTPLVSGRYNEQFF. The gene calls are TRBV15 and TRBJ2-1, with 8 bases that match TRBD2. Germline V gene lookup returns CDR1 LNHNV and CDR2 YYDKDF (reference sequence). Trimming cost V 4 bases and J 4 bases; bases outside gene matches: 12. The CDR3 runs 17 residues.

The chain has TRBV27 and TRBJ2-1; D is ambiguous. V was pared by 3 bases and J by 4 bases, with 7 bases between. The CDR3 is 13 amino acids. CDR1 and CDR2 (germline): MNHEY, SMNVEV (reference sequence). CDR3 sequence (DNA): TGTGCCAGCAGTTTTAGCAGATACAATGAGCAGTTCTTC. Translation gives CASSFSRYNEQFF.

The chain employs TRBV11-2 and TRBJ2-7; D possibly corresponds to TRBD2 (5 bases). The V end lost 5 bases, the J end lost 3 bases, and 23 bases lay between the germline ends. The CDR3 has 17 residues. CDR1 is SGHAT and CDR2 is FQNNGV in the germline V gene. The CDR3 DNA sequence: TGTGCCAGCAGCAGCCCCCTACTAGGAGATCTACGCTACGAGCAGTACTTC. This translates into CASSSPLLGDLRYEQYF. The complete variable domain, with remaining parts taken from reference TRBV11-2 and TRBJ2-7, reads EAGVAQSPRYKIIEKRQSVAFWCNPISGHATLYWYQQILGQGPKLLIQFQNNGVVDDSQLPKDRFSAERLKGVDSTLKIQPAKLEDSAVYLCASSSPLLGDLRYEQYFGPGTRLTVT.

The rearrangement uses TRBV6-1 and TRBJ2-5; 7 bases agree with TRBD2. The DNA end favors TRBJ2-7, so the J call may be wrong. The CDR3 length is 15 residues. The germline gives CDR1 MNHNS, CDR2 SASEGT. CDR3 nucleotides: TGTGCCAGCAGTGACCTTAGCGGGCACTCCTACGAGCAGTACTTC. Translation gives CASSDLSGHSYEQYF.

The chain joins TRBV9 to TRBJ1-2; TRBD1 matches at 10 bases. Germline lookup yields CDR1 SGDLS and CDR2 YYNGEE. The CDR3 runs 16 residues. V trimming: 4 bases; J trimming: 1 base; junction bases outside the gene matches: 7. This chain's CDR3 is CASSTGQGRGNYGYTF. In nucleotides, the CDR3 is TGTGCCAGCAGCACGGGACAGGGGAGAGGTAACTATGGCTACACCTTC.

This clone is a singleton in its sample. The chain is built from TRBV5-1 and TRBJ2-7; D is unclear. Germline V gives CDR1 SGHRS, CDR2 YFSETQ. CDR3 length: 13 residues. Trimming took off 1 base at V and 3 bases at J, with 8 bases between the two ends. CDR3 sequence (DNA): TGCGCCAGCAGCTTGTTGGGGAACTACGAGCAGTACTTC. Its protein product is CASSLLGNYEQYF.

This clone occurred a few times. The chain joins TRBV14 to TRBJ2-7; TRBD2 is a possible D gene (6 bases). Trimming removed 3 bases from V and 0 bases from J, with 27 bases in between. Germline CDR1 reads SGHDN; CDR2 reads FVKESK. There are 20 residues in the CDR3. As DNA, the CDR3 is TGTGCCAGCAGCCAGGCTAGCGTCCCTCTACCAACCCTACACTCCTACGAGCAGTACTTC. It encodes CASSQASVPLPTLHSYEQYF.

The CDR3 coding sequence is TGTGCCAGCAGCTTGTGGGTTAGCGGGGCCCACACAGATACGCAGTATTTT. It translates to CASSLWVSGAHTDTQYF. The chain carries TRBV5-6 and TRBJ2-3, with 8 positions matching TRBD2. The CDR3 length is 17 residues. The germline V gene encodes CDR1 SGHDT and CDR2 YYEEEE. Trimming took 1 base from V and 2 from J; bases not matched to a gene: 9.

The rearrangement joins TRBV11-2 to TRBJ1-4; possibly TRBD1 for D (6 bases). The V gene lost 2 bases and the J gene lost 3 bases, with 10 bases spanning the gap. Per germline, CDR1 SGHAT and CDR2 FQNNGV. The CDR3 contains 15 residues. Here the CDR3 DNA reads TGTGCCAGCAGCTTATCGGGGGCCCCTAATGAAAAACTGTTTTTT. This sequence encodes CASSLSGAPNEKLFF.

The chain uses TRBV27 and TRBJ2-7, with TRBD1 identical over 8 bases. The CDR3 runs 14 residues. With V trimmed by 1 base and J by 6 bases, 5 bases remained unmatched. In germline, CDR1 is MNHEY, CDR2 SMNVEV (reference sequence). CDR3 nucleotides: TGTGCCAGCAGTTTATTTCAGGGGGCGGGCGAGCAGTACTTC. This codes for CASSLFQGAGEQYF.

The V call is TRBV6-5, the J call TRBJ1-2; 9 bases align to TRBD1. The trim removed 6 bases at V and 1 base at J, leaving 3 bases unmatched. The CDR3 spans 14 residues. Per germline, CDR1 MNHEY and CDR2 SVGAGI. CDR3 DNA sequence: TGTGCCAGCAGCCCGACAGGGGGTAACTATGGCTACACCTTC. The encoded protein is CASSPTGGNYGYTF.

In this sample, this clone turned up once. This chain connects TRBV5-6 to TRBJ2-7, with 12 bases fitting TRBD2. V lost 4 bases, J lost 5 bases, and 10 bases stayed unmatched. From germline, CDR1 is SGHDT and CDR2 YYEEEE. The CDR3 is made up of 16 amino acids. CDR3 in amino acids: CASSPETSGSRHEQYF. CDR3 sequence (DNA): TGTGCCAGCAGCCCGGAGACTAGCGGGAGTCGACACGAGCAGTACTTC.

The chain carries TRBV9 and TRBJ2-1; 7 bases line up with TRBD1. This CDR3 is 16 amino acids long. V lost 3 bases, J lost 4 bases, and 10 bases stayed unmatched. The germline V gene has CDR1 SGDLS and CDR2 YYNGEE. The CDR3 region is CASSGRQGGIYNEQFF. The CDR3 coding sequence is TGTGCCAGCAGCGGACGACAGGGTGGGATTTACAATGAGCAGTTCTTC.

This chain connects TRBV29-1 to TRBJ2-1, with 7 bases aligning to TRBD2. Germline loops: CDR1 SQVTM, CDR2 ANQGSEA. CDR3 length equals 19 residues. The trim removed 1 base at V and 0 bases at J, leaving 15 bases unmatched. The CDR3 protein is CSVEGLPDPSGGSYNEQFF. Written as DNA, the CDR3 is TGCAGCGTTGAAGGATTGCCCGACCCTAGCGGTGGCTCCTACAATGAGCAGTTCTTC.

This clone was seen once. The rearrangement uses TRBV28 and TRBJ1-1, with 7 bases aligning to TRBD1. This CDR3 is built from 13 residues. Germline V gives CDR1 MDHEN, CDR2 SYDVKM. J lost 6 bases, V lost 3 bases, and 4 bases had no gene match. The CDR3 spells CASSFQGVPEAFF. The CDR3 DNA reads TGTGCCAGCAGTTTCCAGGGGGTCCCTGAAGCTTTCTTT.

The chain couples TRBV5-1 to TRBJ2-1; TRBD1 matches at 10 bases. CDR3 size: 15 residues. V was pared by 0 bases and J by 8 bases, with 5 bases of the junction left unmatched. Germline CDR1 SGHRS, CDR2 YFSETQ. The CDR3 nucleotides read TGCGCCAGCAGCTTGGAGGGGACAGGGGTGGATGAGCAGTTCTTC. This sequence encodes CASSLEGTGVDEQFF.

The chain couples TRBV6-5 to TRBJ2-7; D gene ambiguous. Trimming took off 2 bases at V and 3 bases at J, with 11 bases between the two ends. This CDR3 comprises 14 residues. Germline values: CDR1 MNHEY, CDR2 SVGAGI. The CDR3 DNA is TGTGCCAGCAGTTACCAAGGGCTTCACTACGAGCAGTACTTC. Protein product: CASSYQGLHYEQYF.

This CDR3 is CASSLDGGAITDTQYF. In DNA form, the CDR3 reads TGTGCCAGCAGCTTAGACGGGGGGGCCATTACAGATACGCAGTATTTT. The chain carries TRBV7-9 and TRBJ2-3, with 8 nucleotides matching TRBD2. This CDR3 contains 16 residues. The germline CDR1 and CDR2 sequences are SEHNR and FQNEAQ (reference sequence). The V gene end was trimmed by 1 base and the J gene end by 3 bases; junction bases not matched to a gene: 6.